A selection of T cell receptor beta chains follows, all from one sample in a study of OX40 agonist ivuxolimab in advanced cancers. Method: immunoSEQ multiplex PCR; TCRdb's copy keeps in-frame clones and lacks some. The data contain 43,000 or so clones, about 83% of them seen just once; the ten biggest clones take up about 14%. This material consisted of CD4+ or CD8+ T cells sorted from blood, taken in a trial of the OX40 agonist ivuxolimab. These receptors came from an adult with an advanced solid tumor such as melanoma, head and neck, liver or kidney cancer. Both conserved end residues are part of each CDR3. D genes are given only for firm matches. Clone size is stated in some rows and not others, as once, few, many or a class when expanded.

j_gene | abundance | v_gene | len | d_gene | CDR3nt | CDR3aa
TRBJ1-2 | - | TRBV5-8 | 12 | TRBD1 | TGTGCCAGCAGGAAGGGACAGGGCGGCTACACCTTC | CASRKGQGGYTF
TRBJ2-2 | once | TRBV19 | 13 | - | TGTGCCAGTAGTTCAGAGGGTACGGGGGAGCTGTTTTTT | CASSSEGTGELFF
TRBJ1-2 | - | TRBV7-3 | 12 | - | TGTGCCAGCAGCTTAGGCAGCTGGGGCTACACCTTC | CASSLGSWGYTF
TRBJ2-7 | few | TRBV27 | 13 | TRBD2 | TGTGCCAGCACCGCCGGGCGGGAGTGGGAGCAGTACTTC | CASTAGREWEQYF
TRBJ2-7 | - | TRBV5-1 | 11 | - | TGCGCCAGCAGCTTGGCCGGCGAGCAGTACTTC | CASSLAGEQYF
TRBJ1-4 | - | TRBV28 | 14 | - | TGTGCCAGCAAGCAAACAGGGTGGAATGAAAAACTGTTTTTT | CASKQTGWNEKLFF
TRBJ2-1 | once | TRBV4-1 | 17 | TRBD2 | TGCGCCAGCAGCCAAGCTGGCGCGGCTAGCGGAAATAATGAGCAGTTCTTC | CASSQAGAASGNNEQFF
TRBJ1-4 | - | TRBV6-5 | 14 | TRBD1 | TGTGCCAGCAGTTCTGACAGGGAAATAGAAAAACTGTTTTTT | CASSSDREIEKLFF
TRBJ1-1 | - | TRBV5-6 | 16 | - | TGTGCCAGCAGCTTGAGGACGGCGTCTAGGAGCACTGAAGCTTTCTTT | CASSLRTASRSTEAFF
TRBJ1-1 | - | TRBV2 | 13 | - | TGTGCCAGCAGTGTGTTGGAAAACACTGAAGCTTTCTTT | CASSVLENTEAFF
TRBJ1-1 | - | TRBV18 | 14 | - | TGTGCCAGCTCCTCAGAGGCTCTCGGCACTGAAGCTTTCTTT | CASSSEALGTEAFF
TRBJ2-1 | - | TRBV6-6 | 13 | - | TGTGCCAGCAAATTAGCCTCCTACAATGAGCAGTTCTTC | CASKLASYNEQFF
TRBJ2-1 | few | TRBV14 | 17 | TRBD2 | TGTGCCAGCAGCCAAACTTCGAGGGGACTAGCGGGCAATGAGCAGTTCTTC | CASSQTSRGLAGNEQFF
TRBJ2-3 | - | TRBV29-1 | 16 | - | TGCAGCGTCCGGGACCTCATTAATCCGAGCACAGATACGCAGTATTTT | CSVRDLINPSTDTQYF
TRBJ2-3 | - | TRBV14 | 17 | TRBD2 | TGTGCCAGCAGCCAACCCCGGGGGGTCTTCGACGAGGGTACGCAGTATTTT | CASSQPRGVFDEGTQYF
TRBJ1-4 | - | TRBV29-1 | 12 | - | TGCAGCGCCCGACTGATTAATGAAAAACTGTTTTTT | CSARLINEKLFF
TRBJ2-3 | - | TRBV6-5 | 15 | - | TGTGCCAGCAAATCATGGACGGCTAGCACAGATACGCAGTATTTT | CASKSWTASTDTQYF
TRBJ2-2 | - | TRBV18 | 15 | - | TGTGCCAGCCCCCCGGTTGGGGGGAACACCGGGGAGCTGTTTTTT | CASPPVGGNTGELFF
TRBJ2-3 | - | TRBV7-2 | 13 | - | TGTGCCAGCAGCCCCAGTATTAGGGATACGCAGTATTTT | CASSPSIRDTQYF
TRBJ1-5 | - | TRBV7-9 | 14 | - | TGTGCCAGCAGCCGGGGGGGGGTAAGTCAGCCCCAGCATTTT | CASSRGGVSQPQHF
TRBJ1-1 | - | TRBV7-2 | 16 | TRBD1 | TGTGCCAGCAGCCCAGGGGCAGCAGGGGGCAACACTGAAGCTTTCTTT | CASSPGAAGGNTEAFF
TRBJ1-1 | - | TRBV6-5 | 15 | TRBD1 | TGTGCCAGCAGTGGCAGGGGGGGGCGCGACACTGAAGCTTTCTTT | CASSGRGGRDTEAFF
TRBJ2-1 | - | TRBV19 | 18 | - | TGTGCCAGTAGCACCTCTAGCAAAGGAGGATTGTCCTACAATGAGCAGTTCTTC | CASSTSSKGGLSYNEQFF
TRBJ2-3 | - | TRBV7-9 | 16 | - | TGTGCCAGCAGCTTAGGCTCTACCGGTGGCACAGATACGCAGTATTTT | CASSLGSTGGTDTQYF
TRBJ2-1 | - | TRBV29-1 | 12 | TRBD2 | TGCAGCTGTAGCGGGAGGACCCATGAGCAGTTCTTC | CSCSGRTHEQFF
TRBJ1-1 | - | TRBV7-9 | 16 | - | TGTGCCAGCAGCTTCGCGTTCGGGGGGCTCAACACTGAAGCTTTCTTT | CASSFAFGGLNTEAFF
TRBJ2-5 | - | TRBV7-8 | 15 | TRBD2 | TGTGCCAGCAGACCTAGGGCAGCGGGAGCGAAGACCCAGTACTTC | CASRPRAAGAKTQYF
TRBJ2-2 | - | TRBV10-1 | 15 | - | TGCGCCAGCAGTGAGTCAGGCCTGGGGCACGGGGAGCTGTTTTTT | CASSESGLGHGELFF
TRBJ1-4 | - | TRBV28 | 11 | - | TGTGCCACCGGCCAGAATGAAAAACTGTTTTTT | CATGQNEKLFF
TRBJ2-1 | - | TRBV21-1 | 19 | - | TGTGCCAGCAGCAGTACGGTAACAGGGGGCCTCGACTCCTACAATGAGCAGTTCTTC | CASSSTVTGGLDSYNEQFF
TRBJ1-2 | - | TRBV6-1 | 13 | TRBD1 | TGTGCCAGCCAGGTACAGGGGCGATATGGCTACACCTTC | CASQVQGRYGYTF
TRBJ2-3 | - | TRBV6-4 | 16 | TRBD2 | TGTGCCAGCACCAGGACTAGCGGGGCGGCAGTAGATACGCAGTATTTT | CASTRTSGAAVDTQYF
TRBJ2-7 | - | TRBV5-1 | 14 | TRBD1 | TGCGCCAGCAGGAGCGCGGACAGGGCCCACGAGCAGTACTTC | CASRSADRAHEQYF
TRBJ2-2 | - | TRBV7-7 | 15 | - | TGTGCTAGCAGCACTAGTGGTTTGGGGACCGGGGAGCTGTTTTTT | CASSTSGLGTGELFF
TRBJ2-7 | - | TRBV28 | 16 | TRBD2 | TGTGCCAGCAGTCTCCTGACTAGCGGGAGCTCCTACGAGCAGTACTTC | CASSLLTSGSSYEQYF
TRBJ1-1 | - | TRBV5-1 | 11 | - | TGCGCCAGCAGCTTTGGCCGTCAGGATTTCTTT | CASSFGRQDFF
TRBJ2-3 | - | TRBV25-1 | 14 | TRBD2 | TGTGCCAGCAGGGGACTAGCGGGATTGGATACGCAGTATTTT | CASRGLAGLDTQYF
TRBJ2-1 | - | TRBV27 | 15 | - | TGTGCCAGCAGTTTATACCCGCCCTCCTACAATGAGCAGTTCTTC | CASSLYPPSYNEQFF
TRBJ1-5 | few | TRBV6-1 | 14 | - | TGTGCCAGCAGCGCCGGGAACAGCAATCAGCCCCAGCATTTT | CASSAGNSNQPQHF
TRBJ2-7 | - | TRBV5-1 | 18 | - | TGCGCCAGCAGCAACCCGGGAGCAGGGTGGGGGGAGTACTACGAGCAGTACTTC | CASSNPGAGWGEYYEQYF
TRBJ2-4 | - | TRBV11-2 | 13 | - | TGTGCCAGCAGCCCATGGGGGAGAAACATTCAGTACTTC | CASSPWGRNIQYF